These 24 T cell receptor beta chains were all obtained from the same sample, sequenced in a study of blood T cell repertoires in COVID-19. The assay was immunoSEQ multiplex PCR, and TCRdb's table has in-frame clones only and misses some. The sample holds roughly 57,000 clones, around 89% seen once. Sample: peripheral blood. These receptors all stem from a human donor in a cohort sampled during active COVID-19.

In the case of this clone: The junction differs from germline at one of its ends, possibly a read error. The DNA of the CDR3 is TGTGCCAGCAGTTACTCGAGAGGGTCCTCCAATGAGCAGTTCTTC. It codes for CASSYSRGSSNEQFF. This chain uses TRBV6-5 with TRBJ2-1, with D possibly matching TRBD2 (5 bases). The germline gives CDR1 MNHEY, CDR2 SVGAGI. This CDR3 contains 15 residues.

The chain is built from TRBV6-2 or TRBV6-3 and TRBJ1-6; D is ambiguous. Germline CDR1 is MNHEY and CDR2 is SVGEGT. This CDR3 region has 16 residues. Trimming took 0 bases from V and 10 from J, leaving 16 bases between them. The CDR3 spells CASSYSWSTGYSPLHF. The DNA of the CDR3 is TGTGCCAGCAGTTACTCGTGGTCAACCGGTTACTCACCCCTCCACTTT.

CDR3 DNA: TGTGCCAGCGCAAGACAGGGTTTTAATTCACCCCTCCACTTT. Protein product: CASARQGFNSPLHF. The rearrangement joins TRBV25-1 to TRBJ1-6, with TRBD1 matching over 7 bases. The CDR3 runs 14 residues. CDR1 is MGHDK and CDR2 is SYGVNS in the germline V gene. Losses at the gene ends were 8 bases for V and 6 bases for J; bases not matched to a gene: 7.

This chain uses TRBV19 with TRBJ1-1; D perhaps matches TRBD1 (6 bases). V was pared by 4 bases and J by 0 bases, with 12 bases between. The germline V gene has CDR1 LNHDA and CDR2 SQIVND (reference sequence). This CDR3 has 15 residues. The CDR3 protein is CASSTGGLVNTEAFF. The CDR3 DNA reads TGTGCCAGTAGTACGGGGGGGCTTGTGAACACTGAAGCTTTCTTT.

V and J are TRBV5-6 and TRBJ1-6; 7 nucleotides align to TRBD1. Trimming took 1 base from V and 9 from J; bases not matched to a gene: 13. Germline lookup yields CDR1 SGHDT and CDR2 YYEEEE. The CDR3 contains 17 residues. DNA of the CDR3: TGTGCCAGCAGCTTGAGCCAGAGGGGGCCTTACGGTTCACCCCTCCACTTT. Encoded protein: CASSLSQRGPYGSPLHF.

The V gene is TRBV3-1 (or the pseudogene TRBV3-2), the J gene TRBJ2-1, with D possibly matching TRBD1 (5 bases). This CDR3 has 13 residues. V lost 0 bases, J lost 8 bases, and 8 bases lay in between. Germline V gene data show CDR1 as LGHDT and CDR2 as YNNKEL (reference sequence). CDR3 sequence: CASSQDPQDEQFF. The CDR3 DNA reads TGTGCCAGCAGCCAAGATCCACAGGATGAGCAGTTCTTC.

This clone was detected only a few times. The genes are TRBV11-2 and TRBJ1-6; D remains ambiguous. Germline CDR1 and CDR2: SGHAT and FQNNGV. This CDR3 contains 12 residues. Deletions cut 5 bases from V and 7 bases from J, with 6 bases between. The CDR3 protein is CASSTQNSPLHF. The CDR3 nucleotides are TGTGCCAGCAGCACCCAGAATTCACCCCTCCACTTT.

The DNA of the CDR3 is TGTGCCAGCAGCCGGACCCAGGGGAGAAACACTGAAGCTTTCTTT. Translating gives CASSRTQGRNTEAFF. This sequence joins TRBV5-8 and TRBJ1-1, with a possible D match to TRBD1 (6 bases). Germline V CDR1 and CDR2: SGHTS, YDEGEE. The CDR3 totals 15 residues. Trimming removed 4 bases from V and 2 bases from J, with 15 bases in between.

The chain links TRBV2 to TRBJ2-2; a possible D gene is TRBD1 (6 bases). The V gene lost 7 bases and the J gene lost 1 base, with 16 bases spanning the gap. This CDR3 is built from 16 residues. The germline V gene has CDR1 SNHLY and CDR2 FYNNEI. DNA of the CDR3: TGTGCCAGCACATTACAGGGTGGGCTGAACACCGGGGAGCTGTTTTTT. Protein product: CASTLQGGLNTGELFF.

The V call is TRBV27, the J call TRBJ1-6; D is undetermined. Trimming took 3 bases from V and 6 from J, leaving 3 bases between them. This CDR3 region has 12 residues. Germline CDR1 MNHEY, CDR2 SMNVEV (reference sequence). This chain's CDR3 is CASSFSNSPLHF. CDR3 bases: TGTGCCAGCAGTTTTAGTAATTCACCCCTCCACTTT.

This chain uses TRBV7-9 with TRBJ2-2, with D unclear. The CDR3 totals 16 residues. Per germline, CDR1 SEHNR and CDR2 FQNEAQ (reference sequence). Trimming left V 1 base short and J 0 bases short, with 9 bases between. CDR3 nucleotides: TGTGCCAGCAGCTTAGTGCGGATTACGAACACCGGGGAGCTGTTTTTT. This gives the protein CASSLVRITNTGELFF.

This clone occurred a few times. The V and J genes are TRBV7-8 and TRBJ1-5, with 8 bases that match TRBD1. The V gene end was trimmed by 5 bases and the J gene end by 4 bases; junction bases not matched to a gene: 7. CDR1 SGHVS and CDR2 FQNEAQ come from the germline V gene. This CDR3 has 15 residues. CDR3 DNA: TGTGCCAGCAGCCCCCCGGGACAGGCGAATCAGCCCCAGCATTTT. It codes for CASSPPGQANQPQHF.

The chain combines TRBV9 with TRBJ1-4; D is undetermined. This CDR3 is 16 amino acids long. CDR1 is SGDLS, CDR2 YYNGEE, per germline. The V end was cut by 0 bases, the J end by 0 bases, with 9 bases between. CDR3 residues: CASSVGGSATNEKLFF. The DNA of the CDR3 is TGTGCCAGCAGCGTAGGAGGGAGTGCAACTAATGAAAAACTGTTTTTT.

The chain couples TRBV7-2 to TRBJ1-2, with a possible D match to TRBD1 (6 bases). Germline CDR1 and CDR2: SGHTA and FQGNSA. Trimming took 2 bases from V and 5 from J, leaving 15 bases between them. The CDR3 covers 15 residues. The CDR3 protein is CASSLQGPPGYGYTF. The CDR3 DNA follows: TGTGCCAGCAGCTTACAGGGGCCTCCTGGGTATGGCTACACCTTC.

The chain uses TRBV6-5 and TRBJ2-7; perhaps TRBD1 as D (5 bases). There are 14 residues in the CDR3. Between the trimmed V and J ends, which lost 0 bases and 4 bases, there was a span of 10 bases. The germline gives CDR1 MNHEY, CDR2 SVGAGI. The DNA of the CDR3 is TGTGCCAGCAGTTACTCCCACCCAGGGTACGAGCAGTACTTC. It yields the protein CASSYSHPGYEQYF.

This clone turned up a few times. This sequence joins TRBV2 and TRBJ2-7, with D maybe TRBD2 (7 bases). The CDR3 runs 14 residues. Looked up from germline, CDR1 is SNHLY and CDR2 is FYNNEI. With 2 bases removed from V and 7 bases from J, the gap between germline ends came to 15 bases. For the CDR3, the DNA is TGTGCCAGCAGTGAATTGGGGGGGCCGGATGAGCAGTACTTC. Amino acids: CASSELGGPDEQYF.

The genes are TRBV18 and TRBJ1-5, with a weak D call TRBD1 (6 bases). CDR1 is KGHSH, CDR2 LQKENI, per germline. This CDR3 has 18 amino acids. V lost 6 bases, J lost 0 bases, and 21 bases lay in between. The CDR3 DNA sequence: TGTGCCAGCTCCCCCAGGAGGGGGGAGGGATATAGCAATCAGCCCCAGCATTTT. Translating it yields CASSPRRGEGYSNQPQHF.

The CDR3 sequence is CASSDQENTEAFF. As DNA, the CDR3 is TGTGCCAGCAGTGACCAGGAGAACACTGAAGCTTTCTTT. The rearrangement joins TRBV6-4 to TRBJ1-1; no clear D gene. The CDR3 contains 13 residues. Trimming stripped 2 bases from V and 1 base from J, with 5 bases between. Germline CDR1 is MRHNA and CDR2 is SNTAGT.

This chain joins TRBV9 and TRBJ1-3; D gene unclear. Germline V gene data show CDR1 as SGDLS and CDR2 as YYNGEE. This CDR3 region has 13 residues. V was clipped by 0 bases and J by 4 bases, with 5 bases between them. This CDR3 reads CASSVGGGNTIYF. In nucleotides, the CDR3 is TGTGCCAGCAGCGTAGGAGGAGGAAACACCATATATTTT.

This clone was detected only a few times. This rearrangement joins TRBV5-1 to TRBJ1-5; D possibly corresponds to TRBD1 (5 bases). Trimming pared 0 bases from V and 11 bases from J, leaving 21 bases between. CDR1 and CDR2 (germline): SGHRS, YFSETQ. The CDR3 consists of 16 residues. The CDR3 reads CASSLAPTGGLKSQHF. The DNA for the CDR3 is TGCGCCAGCAGCTTGGCTCCGACTGGGGGGTTGAAGTCCCAGCATTTT.

This CDR3 is CASSYSTGTGVRYTF. The CDR3 DNA follows: TGTGCCAGCAGTTACTCGACCGGGACAGGGGTCCGCTACACCTTC. The rearrangement joins TRBV6-6 to TRBJ1-2; the match to TRBD1 covers 10 bases. The CDR3 sequence is 15 residues long. With 0 bases clipped from V and 9 bases from J, the junction kept 7 bases outside the gene matches. The V gene's germline CDR1 is MNHNY and CDR2 SVGAGI (reference sequence).

The chain joins TRBV2 to TRBJ2-3, with D perhaps TRBD2 (5 bases). Trimming pared 6 bases from V and 0 bases from J, leaving 13 bases between. The CDR3 has 15 amino acids. Germline V gene data show CDR1 as SNHLY and CDR2 as FYNNEI. CDR3 sequence reads: CASSARRTSTDTQYF. DNA for the CDR3: TGTGCCAGCAGCGCCCGGAGGACTAGCACAGATACGCAGTATTTT.

The chain carries TRBV25-1 and TRBJ1-2; 8 nucleotides align to TRBD1. The CDR3 runs to 13 residues. Germline-derived CDR1 and CDR2 are MGHDK and SYGVNS. After removal of 4 bases from V and 3 bases from J, the junction contained 1 base not matched to a gene. The CDR3 region is CASSGQGHYGYTF. The CDR3 DNA reads TGTGCCAGCAGTGGACAGGGGCACTATGGCTACACCTTC.

This clone was detected only once. The rearrangement joins TRBV3-1 (or the pseudogene TRBV3-2) to TRBJ1-1; no clear D gene. CDR1 LGHDT and CDR2 YNNKEL come from the germline V gene (reference sequence). The V end lost 1 base, the J end lost 2 bases, and 14 bases lay between the germline ends. The CDR3 has 16 amino acids. CDR3 sequence: CASSQGLVLSNTEAFF. CDR3 in DNA: TGTGCCAGCAGCCAAGGGTTAGTTTTATCTAACACTGAAGCTTTCTTT.